This is a list of T cell receptor beta chains from one sample in a study of blood T cell repertoires in COVID-19. Some clones are missing from TCRdb's copy, which holds only in-frame ones; the method was immunoSEQ multiplex PCR. The table has around 200,000 clones, 88% seen once; the top ten hold 1.1%. The sequencing input was peripheral blood. The receptors were sampled from a man aged 30 to 39 with acute or convalescent COVID-19. Each CDR3 is given with its conserved first and last residue. The D gene is left open where the match is weak. Size is omitted from some rows. Given values are once, few, many or a class for expanded clones.

abundance,d_gene,j_gene,v_gene,CDR3nt,CDR3aa
NA,TRBD2,TRBJ2-5,TRBV11-2,TGTGCCAGCAGCTTAGGGGGAGGTAGCGGGACAGAGACCCAGTACTTC,CASSLGGGSGTETQYF
NA,TRBD2,TRBJ2-3,TRBV18,TGTGCCAGCTCACCACCGGGACTAGCGGGTCCAGATACGCAGTATTTT,CASSPPGLAGPDTQYF
NA,TRBD1,TRBJ1-1,TRBV20-1,TGCAGTGCTAGTCAGCCAGGGGGCAGTGAAGCTTTCTTT,CSASQPGGSEAFF
NA,NA,TRBJ1-5,TRBV6-1,TGTGCCAGCAGTGAAGGATTGACACATCAGCCCCAGCATTTT,CASSEGLTHQPQHF
NA,TRBD2,TRBJ2-7,TRBV27,TGTGCCAGCCGGTCCGGGGACTACTACGAGCAGTACTTC,CASRSGDYYEQYF
NA,TRBD1,TRBJ2-5,TRBV4-2,TGTGCCAGCAGCCAAGAATGGCAGGGGGTGTGGACCCAGTACTTC,CASSQEWQGVWTQYF
NA,TRBD1,TRBJ2-3,TRBV7-2,TGTGCCAGCAGCTTAGCGGTCAGGGGGCAACATACGCAGTATTTT,CASSLAVRGQHTQYF
once,NA,TRBJ2-5,TRBV7-7,TGTGCTAGCAGTAGGGCAGGGAACCAAGAGACCCAGTACTTC,CASSRAGNQETQYF
few,TRBD1,TRBJ1-1,TRBV30,TGTGCCTGGACCCTGGGACAGGGATACACTGAAGCTTTCTTT,CAWTLGQGYTEAFF
few,NA,TRBJ2-1,TRBV5-1,TGCGCCAGTGCCCAAGCGTCCTACAATGAGCAGTTCTTC,CASAQASYNEQFF
NA,TRBD2,TRBJ2-5,TRBV27,TGTGCCAGCAGTATTAGCGGGTGGGGGGAGACCCAGTACTTC,CASSISGWGETQYF
NA,NA,TRBJ2-2,TRBV29-1,TGCAGCGTTAAAACTGGCGGGGAGTTTACCGGGGAGCTGTTTTTT,CSVKTGGEFTGELFF
NA,NA,TRBJ2-7,TRBV2,TGTGCCAGCGCTCAGACCTACGAGCAGTACTTC,CASAQTYEQYF
NA,TRBD1,TRBJ1-6,TRBV27,TGTGCCAGCAGTTCTCTCCGGGACAGGGGGCTTAGCCTCCACTTT,CASSSLRDRGLSLHF
NA,NA,TRBJ2-1,TRBV4-1,TGCGCCAGCAGCCAAGATCGTCTGAGGGAGCCTTTGGGGGGTGAGCAGTTCTTC,CASSQDRLREPLGGEQFF
NA,TRBD1,TRBJ1-1,TRBV18,TGTGCCAGCCGGGCCCAAGGGGGCGGGTCAGCTTTCTTT,CASRAQGGGSAFF
NA,NA,TRBJ1-1,TRBV29-1,TGCAGCGTGGATGACAGGAACACTGAAGCTTTCTTT,CSVDDRNTEAFF
NA,TRBD2,TRBJ2-1,TRBV3-1/TRBV3-2,TGTGCCAGCAGCCAGAATCGGGGACTAGCGGGGGGCCCTGGCTCCTACAATGAGCAGTTCTTC,CASSQNRGLAGGPGSYNEQFF
few,TRBD1,TRBJ2-1,TRBV6-5,TGTGCCAGCGGGACAGCTTTTACCTACAATGAGCAGTTCTTC,CASGTAFTYNEQFF
NA,TRBD1,TRBJ2-1,TRBV19,TGTGCCAGTACCGAGCGATACCGGGACAGGGGGCGAAATGAGCAGTTCTTC,CASTERYRDRGRNEQFF
NA,NA,TRBJ1-1,TRBV2,TGTGCCACCGGGATGGGGGGTTGGACTGAAGCTTTCTTT,CATGMGGWTEAFF
NA,NA,TRBJ2-1,TRBV12-3/TRBV12-4,TGTGCCAGCAAAAACTACTACAATGAGCAGTTCTTC,CASKNYYNEQFF
NA,NA,TRBJ1-2,TRBV28,TGTGCCAGCAGTCCCAACAGAGTCTATGGCTACACCTTC,CASSPNRVYGYTF
NA,TRBD2,TRBJ2-7,TRBV28,TGTGCCAGCAGTTTATCCAGTAGCGGGGTTTACGAGCAGTACTTC,CASSLSSSGVYEQYF
NA,NA,TRBJ2-1,TRBV19,TGTGCCAGTAGTATTGCTAGAAAGGCGAATGAGCAGTTCTTC,CASSIARKANEQFF
NA,NA,TRBJ1-3,TRBV28,TGTGCCGCCCGGGGAAACACCATATATTTT,CAARGNTIYF
NA,TRBD1,TRBJ1-3,TRBV30,TGTGCCTGGAGCGGGATGGGACAGCCCTCTGGAAACACCATATATTTT,CAWSGMGQPSGNTIYF
once,TRBD2,TRBJ2-1,TRBV2,TGTGCCAGCAGTGAAACGTGGGGGGGTGAGCAGTTCTTC,CASSETWGGEQFF
NA,TRBD1,TRBJ2-1,TRBV24-1,TGTGCCACCAGTAGGGGACAGAACTACAATGAGCAGTTCTTC,CATSRGQNYNEQFF
NA,NA,TRBJ1-2,TRBV2,TGTGCCAGCAGTGAAGTGTTCCGTGGCTACACCTTC,CASSEVFRGYTF
NA,TRBD2,TRBJ2-7,TRBV29-1,TGCAGCGTTGAAGCCACGGGAGGATCCTACGAGCAGTACTTC,CSVEATGGSYEQYF
NA,NA,TRBJ2-1,TRBV7-9,TGTGCCAGCAGCTCAACCGCGAGCGGACTCTACAATGAGCAGTTCTTC,CASSSTASGLYNEQFF
NA,NA,TRBJ2-7,TRBV28,TGTGCCAGCAGTCCCCGTGGGGGGGCAAGTGGTAGCGAGCAGTACTTC,CASSPRGGASGSEQYF
NA,TRBD2,TRBJ2-2,TRBV19,TGTGCCAGTAGTATGGGAGGGGCGCAGGGCGGGGAGCTGTTTTTT,CASSMGGAQGGELFF
NA,TRBD1,TRBJ1-3,TRBV27,TGTGCCAGCGCGTTGACAGGGGGCGGAAACACCATATATTTT,CASALTGGGNTIYF
NA,NA,TRBJ2-5,TRBV7-9,TGTGCCAGCAGCGGCGTGGGGGGCCAAGAGACCCAGTACTTC,CASSGVGGQETQYF
NA,TRBD1,TRBJ1-5,TRBV30,TGTGCCTGGGCCGACAGGGTCAATCAGCCCCAGCATTTT,CAWADRVNQPQHF
once,TRBD1,TRBJ1-1,TRBV27,TGTGCCAGCAGCTCACCCTGGACAGGAGAAGCTTTCTTT,CASSSPWTGEAFF
NA,NA,TRBJ2-1,TRBV19,TGTGCCAGTTGTCGCGGGTTGGGTTACAATGAGCAGTTCTTC,CASCRGLGYNEQFF
NA,NA,TRBJ2-2,TRBV24-1,TGTGCCACCAGTGACCCACGGAGGGCCACCGGGGAGCTGTTTTTT,CATSDPRRATGELFF
NA,TRBD2,TRBJ2-5,TRBV6-6,TGTGCCAGCAGGAAAGAGGGGACTAAAGAGACCCAGTACTTC,CASRKEGTKETQYF
NA,NA,TRBJ1-2,TRBV18,TGTGCCAGCTCACCCTCCCGGGGAGCCTATGGCTACACCTTC,CASSPSRGAYGYTF
NA,NA,TRBJ2-7,TRBV6-1,TGTGCCAGCAGTGAAAATAGCGGCACCGCACAGCAGTACTTC,CASSENSGTAQQYF
NA,TRBD1,TRBJ2-3,TRBV6-5,TGTGCCAGTGCCCAGGGGGTATTAGATACGCAGTATTTT,CASAQGVLDTQYF
NA,NA,TRBJ1-5,TRBV4-1,TGCGCCAGCAGGGACCATAGGGCGGGGGGTAACCAGCCCCAGCATTTT,CASRDHRAGGNQPQHF
NA,TRBD1,TRBJ1-2,TRBV5-6,TGTGCCAGCAGCCGTGACAGGGGAAACTATGGCTACACCTTC,CASSRDRGNYGYTF
NA,TRBD2,TRBJ2-1,TRBV20-1,TGCAGTGCTAGTAGCCAGCGGGGGCGCCTTTCCTACAATGAGCAGTTCTTC,CSASSQRGRLSYNEQFF
NA,NA,TRBJ1-3,TRBV5-3,TGTGCCAGAAGCCGAGATCAGGGGTACGGAAACACCATATATTTT,CARSRDQGYGNTIYF
few,TRBD1,TRBJ1-1,TRBV6-5,TGTGCCAGCAGTTACGGTTCTCGGACAGGGAGCACTGAAGCTTTCTTT,CASSYGSRTGSTEAFF